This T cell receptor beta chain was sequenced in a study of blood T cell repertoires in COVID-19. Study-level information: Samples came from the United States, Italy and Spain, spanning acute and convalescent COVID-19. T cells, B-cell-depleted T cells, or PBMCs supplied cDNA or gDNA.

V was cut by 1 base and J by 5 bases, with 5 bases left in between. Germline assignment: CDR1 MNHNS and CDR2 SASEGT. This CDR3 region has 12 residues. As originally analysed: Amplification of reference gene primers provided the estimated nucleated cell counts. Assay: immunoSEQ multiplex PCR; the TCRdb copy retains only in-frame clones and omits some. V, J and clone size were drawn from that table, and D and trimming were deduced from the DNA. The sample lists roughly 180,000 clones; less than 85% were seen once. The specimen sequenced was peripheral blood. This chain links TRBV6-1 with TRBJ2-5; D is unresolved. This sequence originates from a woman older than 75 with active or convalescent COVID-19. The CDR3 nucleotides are TGTGCCAGCAGTGAAGTCGGGGAGACCCAGTACTTC. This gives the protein CASSEVGETQYF.